The next 20 T cell receptor beta chains were all read from a single sample in a study of TIL therapy for anti-PD-1-resistant metastatic lung cancer. Indicated time point: pre-treatment sample, taken before nivolumab and TIL therapy. The tumor samples were excised metastases, mostly pleural nodules or supraclavicular lymph nodes. The immunoSEQ assay was v3. The protocol was immunoSEQ multiplex PCR, while the TCRdb copy is restricted to in-frame clones and leaves out a portion. The profile covers around 45,000 clones, with just over 70% appearing a single time and 5.6% taken by the ten largest. Sequenced here: tumor tissue, sampled at baseline. These receptors came from a person aged 25-85 years with non-small cell lung cancer.

The rearrangement links TRBV4-1 to TRBJ1-5; a weak D match, TRBD1 (5 bases). In germline, CDR1 is MGHRA, CDR2 YSYEKL. Deletions cut 2 bases from V and 7 bases from J, with 12 bases between. The CDR3 consists of 14 residues. CDR3 sequence: CASSQNRLVQPQHF. CDR3 DNA: TGCGCCAGCAGCCAAAACAGGCTGGTGCAGCCCCAGCATTTT.

Concerning this clone itself: One end of the junction varies from germline; a read error may be responsible. V is TRBV30 and J is TRBJ1-5, with D uncertain. There are 13 residues in the CDR3. Germline-derived CDR1 and CDR2 are GTSNPN and SVGIG (reference sequence). The CDR3 reads CAWGVEGNQPQHF. The CDR3 bases are TGTGCCTGGGGTGTGGAGGGCAATCAGCCCCAGCATTTT.

The chain combines TRBV5-8 with TRBJ1-1; the match to TRBD1 covers 7 bases. The CDR3 loop spans 13 amino acids. V shed 2 bases and J 4 bases; nucleotides not matched to a gene: 2. Germline CDR1 is SGHTS and CDR2 is YDEGEE. In nucleotides, the CDR3 is TGTGCCAGCAGCTTCCACAGGGGCACTGAAGCTTTCTTT. It translates to CASSFHRGTEAFF.

The chain combines TRBV11-3 with TRBJ2-7; 8 nucleotides line up with TRBD1. CDR3 length: 15 amino acids. V trimming: 0 bases; J trimming: 3 bases; junction bases outside the gene matches: 4. The germline gives CDR1 SGHNT, CDR2 YENEEA. The DNA for the CDR3 is TGTGCCAGCAGCTTAGAAGGGACAGGTAGCTACGAGCAGTACTTC. Its protein product is CASSLEGTGSYEQYF.

This clone was detected a few times. The V gene is TRBV7-9, the J gene TRBJ2-7; D is perhaps TRBD1 or TRBD2 (5 bases each). CDR1 SEHNR and CDR2 FQNEAQ come from the germline V gene (reference sequence). Trimming took 6 bases from V and 7 from J, leaving 16 bases between them. The CDR3 loop spans 13 amino acids. CDR3 sequence: CASRKGEQREQYF. DNA of the CDR3: TGTGCCAGCAGGAAAGGGGAGCAAAGGGAGCAGTACTTC.

V gene TRBV5-6 combines with J gene TRBJ2-7; 7 nucleotides line up with TRBD1. Germline loops: CDR1 SGHDT, CDR2 YYEEEE. After removal of 2 bases from V and 2 bases from J, the junction contained 4 bases not matched to a gene. CDR3 length: 14 residues. In nucleotides, the CDR3 is TGTGCCAGCAGCTTAATGGGACAGACCTACGAGCAGTACTTC. Amino acids: CASSLMGQTYEQYF.

The chain is built from TRBV7-2 and TRBJ2-7; maybe TRBD2 (6 bases). Germline CDR1 and CDR2: SGHTA and FQGNSA. V was pared by 1 base and J by 0 bases, with 10 bases between. The CDR3 is made up of 15 amino acids. The CDR3: CASSLGGANSYEQYF. CDR3 DNA sequence: TGTGCCAGCAGCTTAGGCGGGGCAAACTCCTACGAGCAGTACTTC.

The chain couples TRBV5-1 to TRBJ1-4; no clear D gene. From germline, CDR1 is SGHRS and CDR2 YFSETQ. The CDR3 contains 14 residues. The V end lost 2 bases, the J end lost 8 bases, and 13 bases lay between the germline ends. DNA for the CDR3: TGCGCCAGCAGCTTACAGCCGACCGGGGAAAAACTGTTTTTT. This gives the protein CASSLQPTGEKLFF.

This clone was seen a handful of times. The rearrangement uses TRBV6-1 and TRBJ1-6; the D gene is possibly TRBD1 (5 bases). The germline V gene encodes CDR1 MNHNS and CDR2 SASEGT. V was trimmed by 5 bases and J by 12 bases, leaving 17 bases between them. The CDR3 extends over 14 amino acids. This CDR3 is CASSSRDPRGPLHF. The CDR3 DNA follows: TGTGCCAGCAGTTCCCGGGATCCTAGGGGACCCCTCCACTTT.

The chain joins TRBV5-1 to TRBJ2-7, with D possibly TRBD1 on 6 matching bases. Germline CDR1 is SGHRS and CDR2 is YFSETQ. CDR3 length: 16 amino acids. V was pared by 0 bases and J by 1 base, with 14 bases between. CDR3 in amino acids: CASSLVLGGYSYEQYF. The DNA for the CDR3 is TGCGCCAGCAGCTTGGTACTTGGGGGCTATTCCTACGAGCAGTACTTC. The entire variable domain, with the rest obtained from reference TRBV5-1 and TRBJ2-7, is as follows: KAGVTQTPRYLIKTRGQQVTLSCSPISGHRSVSWYQQTPGQGLQFLFEYFSETQRNKGNFPGRFSGRQFSNSRSEMNVSTLELGDSALYLCASSLVLGGYSYEQYFGPGTRLTVT.

The chain employs TRBV19 and TRBJ1-1; 7 nucleotides line up with TRBD1. V lost 7 bases and J lost 0; bases outside the gene matches: 5. CDR1 is LNHDA and CDR2 is SQIVND in the germline V gene (reference sequence). The CDR3 covers 14 residues. This CDR3 is CASTRQGLNTEAFF. The DNA for the CDR3 is TGTGCCAGTACCCGACAGGGCCTGAACACTGAAGCTTTCTTT.

The rearrangement joins TRBV28 to TRBJ1-5; a possible D gene is TRBD1 (5 bases). Germline-derived CDR1 and CDR2 are MDHEN and SYDVKM. Trimming shortened V by 6 bases and J by 6 bases, and 18 bases separated the two germline ends. The CDR3 sequence is 15 residues long. The DNA of the CDR3 is TGTGCCAGCAGACCTGGCGGGGGGAACGGTCAGCCCCAGCATTTT. Its protein product is CASRPGGGNGQPQHF.

The table lists this clone with a few counts. The V call is TRBV12-5, the J call TRBJ1-2; D gene uncertain. V was cut by 2 bases and J by 4 bases, with 14 bases left in between. The CDR3 contains 15 residues. Germline loops: CDR1 LGHNT, CDR2 FRNRAP. CDR3 nucleotides: TGTGCTAGTGGTTTGCCACGGAGGAGTTTCTATGGCTACACCTTC. Translation: CASGLPRRSFYGYTF.

This clone has just a few counts. The rearrangement links TRBV4-1 to TRBJ2-2; TRBD1 is a possible D gene (6 bases). This CDR3 is built from 15 residues. Germline loops: CDR1 MGHRA, CDR2 YSYEKL. V was cut by 0 bases and J by 4 bases, with 9 bases left in between. DNA of the CDR3: TGCGCCAGCAGCCAAGAGGGGGCGGGCACCGGGGAGCTGTTTTTT. Translation gives CASSQEGAGTGELFF.

This rearrangement joins TRBV4-1 to TRBJ2-7; D gene uncertain. Germline CDR1 MGHRA, CDR2 YSYEKL. V shed 0 bases and J shed 3 bases, with 12 bases lying between them. The CDR3 spans 15 residues. In nucleotides, the CDR3 is TGCGCCAGCAGCCAAGATCCCAGTAAGGACTACGAGCAGTACTTC. The encoded protein is CASSQDPSKDYEQYF.

J is TRBJ2-7 and V is TRBV4-3; tentative D call: TRBD2 (6 bases). The CDR3 is 14 amino acids. Looked up from germline, CDR1 is LGHNA and CDR2 is YSLEER. V lost 0 bases to trimming and J lost 6 bases, with 12 bases between them. This chain's CDR3 is CASSQDGGLGEQYF. The CDR3 bases are TGCGCCAGCAGCCAAGACGGGGGTTTGGGCGAGCAGTACTTC.

J is TRBJ2-1 and V is TRBV4-2; 8 nucleotides line up with TRBD2. The CDR3 consists of 17 residues. The germline gives CDR1 LGHNA, CDR2 YNFKEQ. J gave up 0 bases and V 0 bases, and 4 bases lay outside the gene matches. The CDR3, as DNA: TGTGCCAGCAGCCAAGAATCGGGGGGGAGCTCCTACAATGAGCAGTTCTTC. It codes for CASSQESGGSSYNEQFF.

This clone was counted only a few times. The gene calls are TRBV7-6 and TRBJ2-1; possible D gene TRBD2, 5 bases. Germline CDR1 reads SGHVS; CDR2 reads FNYEAQ. The V end was cut by 4 bases, the J end by 4 bases, with 11 bases between. This CDR3 spans 14 amino acids. The CDR3, as DNA: TGTGCCAGCAGCTCGGGCCCGGGATACAATGAGCAGTTCTTC. It yields the protein CASSSGPGYNEQFF.

V is TRBV25-1 and J is TRBJ2-7; TRBD2 might be the D (6 bases). CDR1 MGHDK and CDR2 SYGVNS come from the germline V gene. With 8 bases removed from V and 3 bases from J, the gap between germline ends came to 17 bases. This CDR3 has 14 amino acids. CDR3 sequence reads: CASSEQAGNYEQYF. The CDR3 nucleotides read TGTGCCAGCTCGGAACAGGCGGGGAACTACGAGCAGTACTTC.

The chain combines TRBV15 with TRBJ1-3; D ambiguous. Per the germline V gene, CDR1 is LNHNV and CDR2 is YYDKDF (reference sequence). The length of the CDR3 is 14 residues. Trimming removed 3 bases from V and 4 bases from J, with 10 bases in between. CDR3: CATSSAGSGNTIYF. CDR3 in DNA: TGTGCCACCAGCAGTGCCGGGAGCGGAAACACCATATATTTT.